This T cell receptor beta chain was obtained from a study of identical twins. CDR3 length: 14 amino acids. Trimming shortened V by 5 bases and J by 5 bases, and 15 bases separated the two germline ends. Germline assignment: CDR1 DFQATT and CDR2 SNEGSKA (reference sequence). TCRdb reanalysed the 5' RACE reads using MiXCR and keeps one entry per CDR3 protein. This sample has some 630,000 distinct CDR3 sequences, with under 8.5% found just once. These sequences were also reported in another study, on yellow fever vaccine responses in identical twins.

V usage is TRBV20-1 and J usage is TRBJ1-4, with D possibly being TRBD1 (5 bases). The sample was PBMCs. The source is a woman between 18 and 29 years old in good health. The CDR3 loop reads CSALPPGVNEKLFF. CDR3 sequence (DNA): TGCAGTGCTCTCCCCCCGGGGGTGAATGAAAAACTGTTTTTT.